The present TCR beta chain was sequenced within a study of cytomegalovirus exposure and HLA in healthy donors. Findings of the study overall: The investigators catalogued 150 to 200 TCR beta chains as cytomegalovirus-associated. Specificity for CMV antigens was confirmed in vitro for a few of the CMV-associated chains. Presence/absence results assume similar sequencing depth per donor, which may not hold.

The primer mix had 60 Vbeta and 13 Jbeta primers. Sequencing was performed with immunoSEQ multiplex PCR; in TCRdb, only in-frame clones are kept and a portion is missing. The sample shows about 130,000 clones, 75% to 85% of them seen only once. V was pared by 6 bases and J by 4 bases, with 6 bases between. The CDR3 spans 11 residues. CDR1 SNHLY and CDR2 FYNNEI come from the germline V gene. As to this clone: Its antigen remains unknown. The sample contains more than one DNA sequence encoding this CDR3.

The sequencing sample was made of PBMCs. The chain recombines TRBV2 with TRBJ1-1; D is uncertain. The sequence came from a woman aged 40 to 50 in good health and CMV-seronegative. This chain's CDR3 is CASRSGTEAFF. CDR3 nucleotide sequence: TGTGCCAGCAGATCAGGCACTGAAGCTTTCTTT.